The present TCR beta chain was sequenced within a study of T cell changes during pregnancy in multiple sclerosis. This CDR3 comprises 16 residues. Trimming took off 3 bases at V and 6 bases at J, with 19 bases between the two ends. CDR1 and CDR2 from the germline V gene are LGHNT and FRNRAP. Here immunoSEQ multiplex PCR was the method, and the copy in TCRdb shows in-frame clones only, minus some. This table has more than 55,000 clones, just over 90% appearing once. The J gene is TRBJ2-3, the V gene TRBV12-5; a weak D match, TRBD2 (7 bases). The TCR comes from a female donor with multiple sclerosis, enrolled in a pregnancy study. The specimen was peripheral blood, collected in the second trimester of pregnancy. The CDR3 spells CASGLGGDIGWDTQYF. DNA of the CDR3: TGTGCTAGTGGTTTAGGGGGGGATATCGGTTGGGATACGCAGTATTTT.